A single sample gave rise to the 14 T cell receptor beta chains below, sequenced in a study of T cells in localized non-small cell lung cancer (dated by TCRdb to about 2020). The method behind the library was the immunoSEQ multiplex PCR assay. The immuneACCESS repertoire file appears here via TCRdb, limited to in-frame rearrangements. These files lack a portion of the clones; in checked studies, under half of the deficit traces to unresolved V genes, and the cause of the others is not known. For this sample there are about 24,000 clones; about 89% appear just once. About a fifth of the sample is in the top ten clones. The sequencing used peripheral blood, collected before any cancer treatment. The receptors originated from a man aged 40 to 75 with stage I squamous cell lung carcinoma.

This clone was detected once. The chain links TRBV6-1 to TRBJ2-7; D might be TRBD1 (6 bases). Trimming took off 3 bases at V and 2 bases at J, with 14 bases between the two ends. The CDR3 loop spans 15 amino acids. CDR1 is MNHNS, CDR2 SASEGT, per germline. The CDR3 sequence is CASSELGQTTYEQYF. The CDR3 nucleotides read TGTGCCAGCAGTGAGCTCGGACAGACGACCTACGAGCAGTACTTC.

The chain recombines TRBV19 with TRBJ1-2; tentative D call: TRBD1 (5 bases). Germline V gene data show CDR1 as LNHDA and CDR2 as SQIVND (reference sequence). The V gene lost 3 bases and the J gene lost 8 bases, with 19 bases spanning the gap. The CDR3 is made up of 15 amino acids. CDR3 bases: TGTGCCAGTAGTATCGATTCGACAGACCTCGGGGGCTACACCTTC. This sequence encodes CASSIDSTDLGGYTF.

Only a few counts were recorded for this clone. V is TRBV20-1 and J is TRBJ1-2; D call uncertain. Trimming left V 3 bases short and J 8 bases short, with 7 bases between. The CDR3 runs 10 residues. Germline CDR1 reads DFQATT; CDR2 reads SNEGSKA (reference sequence). In DNA form, the CDR3 reads TGCAGTGCTAGCCAAGAGGGCTACACCTTC. Translation: CSASQEGYTF.

The chain employs TRBV11-2 and TRBJ2-7; D call uncertain. Germline lookup yields CDR1 SGHAT and CDR2 FQNNGV. V gave up 0 bases and J gave up 4 bases, with 7 bases separating them. This CDR3 is 13 amino acids long. CDR3 DNA: TGTGCCAGCAGCTTAGATAGGGCGTACGAGCAGTACTTC. Amino acid sequence: CASSLDRAYEQYF.

This clone was observed a single time. The rearrangement uses TRBV7-8 and TRBJ1-1; D perhaps matches TRBD1 (5 bases). The CDR3 has 16 amino acids. The V end was cut by 4 bases, the J end by 4 bases, with 19 bases between. CDR1 and CDR2 (germline): SGHVS, FQNEAQ. The CDR3 is CASSSMGGRFGTEAFF. As DNA, the CDR3 is TGTGCCAGCAGCTCGATGGGGGGTAGGTTCGGCACTGAAGCTTTCTTT.

The V call is TRBV29-1, the J call TRBJ2-7; 11 nucleotides agree with TRBD1. Germline V lookup: CDR1 SQVTM, CDR2 ANQGSEA. This CDR3 has 17 residues. The junction had 14 bases not matched to a gene; V was cut back by 4 bases and J by 3 bases. The CDR3, as DNA: TGCAGCGTTGCGTCTCGGAGGGGACAGGGGGTTTTCTACGAGCAGTACTTC. Translating gives CSVASRRGQGVFYEQYF.

This chain joins TRBV7-9 and TRBJ1-1; tentatively, D is TRBD1 (5 bases). Germline V gene data show CDR1 as SEHNR and CDR2 as FQNEAQ (reference sequence). This CDR3 has 17 amino acids. Trimming took 8 bases from V and 4 from J, leaving 26 bases between them. As DNA, the CDR3 is TGTGCCAGCGGCTCCCTTCCGGGGGGGGAGTGGGGCACTGAAGCTTTCTTT. Translating gives CASGSLPGGEWGTEAFF. Full variable domain (missing parts from reference TRBV7-9 and TRBJ1-1): DTGVSQNPRHKITKRGQNVTFRCDPISEHNRLYWYRQTLGQGPEFLTYFQNEAQLEKSRLLSDRFSAERPKGSFSTLEIQRTEQGDSAMYLCASGSLPGGEWGTEAFFGQGTRLTVV.

V usage is TRBV7-9 and J usage is TRBJ1-1; possibly TRBD1 for D (5 bases). The CDR3 is 12 amino acids. Germline V gives CDR1 SEHNR, CDR2 FQNEAQ (reference sequence). V dropped 5 bases and J dropped 7 bases, with 11 bases sitting between them. CDR3 amino acids: CASSPTDNEAFF. Written as DNA, the CDR3 is TGTGCCAGCAGCCCGACAGATAATGAAGCTTTCTTT.

This chain uses TRBV4-1 with TRBJ1-5, with 7 bases matching TRBD1. The germline CDR1 and CDR2 sequences are MGHRA and YSYEKL. With 3 bases clipped from V and 3 bases from J, the junction kept 2 bases outside the gene matches. CDR3 length: 14 amino acids. As DNA, the CDR3 is TGCGCCAGCAGCCAGGACAGGCCCAATCAGCCCCAGCATTTT. It yields the protein CASSQDRPNQPQHF.

The chain has TRBV7-2 and TRBJ2-1; D not certain. This CDR3 is 14 amino acids long. Looked up from germline, CDR1 is SGHTA and CDR2 is FQGNSA. V lost 3 bases to trimming and J lost 13 bases, with 19 bases between them. This CDR3 reads CASSLDRGYVDQFF. The CDR3 DNA sequence: TGTGCCAGCAGCTTGGACCGCGGCTATGTTGATCAGTTCTTC.

This chain uses TRBV19 with TRBJ1-2, with D unresolved. The CDR3 contains 13 residues. V lost 10 bases to trimming and J lost 0 bases, with 12 bases between them. CDR1 is LNHDA and CDR2 is SQIVND in the germline V gene (reference sequence). The CDR3 spells CATSPSPNYGYTF. In nucleotides, the CDR3 is TGTGCCACCTCCCCCAGTCCTAACTATGGCTACACCTTC.

The chain uses TRBV11-3 and TRBJ1-1; 11 bases align to TRBD1. CDR1 is SGHNT, CDR2 YENEEA, per germline. The CDR3 totals 16 residues. With V trimmed by 1 base and J by 7 bases, 8 bases remained unmatched. This chain's CDR3 is CASSLGTGGVKHEAFF. The CDR3 nucleotides are TGTGCCAGCAGCTTAGGGACAGGGGGCGTAAAACATGAAGCTTTCTTT.

The V gene is TRBV7-2, the J gene TRBJ2-1; 9 positions agree with TRBD2. Germline CDR1 reads SGHTA; CDR2 reads FQGNSA. The length of the CDR3 is 12 residues. The V and J ends lost 3 bases and 10 bases, in that order; junction bases with no gene match: 1. CDR3 nucleotides: TGTGCCAGCAGCTTCCTAGCGGGGGAGCAGTTCTTC. This sequence encodes CASSFLAGEQFF.

The genes are TRBV4-1 and TRBJ2-3; D is uncertain. Germline assignment: CDR1 MGHRA and CDR2 YSYEKL. The CDR3 sequence is 14 residues long. V lost 1 base and J lost 0, with 5 bases in between. The CDR3 DNA reads as TGCGCCAGCAGCCAAGGAACCAGCACAGATACGCAGTATTTT. It codes for CASSQGTSTDTQYF.